Shown below are 31 T cell receptor beta chains from a single sample sequenced in a study of read filtering for tumor transcriptome and immune sequencing. Molecular barcoded adaptors covering alpha/delta and beta/gamma chains were used on approximately 400 ng RNA. TCRdb passed the reads through MiXCR, listing each CDR3 protein once. Among over 35,000 distinct CDR3 sequences listed, around 11% were seen once. The sample comprised a population of CD138-negative cells sorted from bone marrow. The receptor source for this set is a donor aged 40 or over with multiple myeloma.

The table lists this clonotype with a few counts. V and J are TRBV6-1 and TRBJ2-5; tentative D call: TRBD1 (7 bases). The CDR3 is made up of 17 amino acids. The V end was cut by 1 base, the J end by 6 bases, with 21 bases between. From germline, CDR1 is MNHNS and CDR2 SASEGT. The CDR3 here is CASSEGRGRKWRKTQYF. The CDR3 DNA reads as TGTGCCAGCAGTGAAGGCAGGGGGAGGAAGTGGAGGAAGACCCAGTACTTC.

To note about this clonotype: Its ends do not fully match the called genes, so a read error is possible. The chain is built from TRBV20-1 and TRBJ2-7, with D perhaps TRBD2 (7 bases). The V gene's germline CDR1 is DFQATT and CDR2 SNEGSKA (reference sequence). CDR3 length: 13 residues. The CDR3, as DNA: TGCAGTGCTGGAGATGGGGGGGCCTACGAGCAGTGCTTC. Its protein product is CSAGDGGAYEQCF.

At least ten counts were recorded for this clonotype. V is TRBV4-1 and J is TRBJ1-4; D might be TRBD1 (5 bases). Germline CDR1 reads MGHRA; CDR2 reads YSYEKL. The V end lost 4 bases, the J end lost 0 bases, and 15 bases lay between the germline ends. The CDR3 has 17 amino acids. The CDR3 sequence: CASSLGPLAATNEKLFF. The CDR3 nucleotides read TGCGCCAGCAGCCTGGGACCTTTAGCTGCAACTAATGAAAAACTGTTTTTT.

The chain combines TRBV5-1 with TRBJ2-5; 11 bases map to TRBD2. The CDR3 covers 15 residues. CDR1 and CDR2 from the germline V gene are SGHRS and YFSETQ. The ends lost 7 bases at V and 5 bases at J; junction bases unmatched: 10. The CDR3 DNA is TGCGCCAGCGCCGGGACTAGCGGCTTCTTTGAGACCCAGTACTTC. This sequence encodes CASAGTSGFFETQYF.

This clonotype was counted at least ten times. The V and J genes are TRBV28 and TRBJ2-7; 9 bases match TRBD1. The CDR3 contains 15 residues. Germline V gives CDR1 MDHEN, CDR2 SYDVKM. J was trimmed by 2 bases and V by 5 bases; bases with no gene match: 7. The CDR3 loop reads CASSTDRGSTYEQYF. For the CDR3, the DNA is TGTGCCAGCAGTACTGACAGGGGGAGTACCTACGAGCAGTACTTC.

There are many counts of this clonotype. The J gene is TRBJ2-4, the V gene TRBV29-1; D possibly corresponds to TRBD1 (6 bases). CDR1 is SQVTM and CDR2 is ANQGSEA in the germline V gene. The CDR3 has 8 amino acids. V shed 6 bases and J shed 13 bases, with 7 bases lying between them. The CDR3: CSVGGQYF. The CDR3 nucleotides are TGCAGCGTAGGGGGACAGTACTTC.

The sample holds many counts of this clonotype. The J gene is TRBJ2-3, the V gene TRBV7-2; no clear D. Germline CDR1 is SGHTA and CDR2 is FQGNSA. V was pared by 5 bases and J by 1 base, with 7 bases between. This CDR3 spans 13 amino acids. The CDR3 loop is CASSARGTDTQYF. The CDR3 DNA follows: TGTGCCAGCAGCGCTCGGGGCACAGATACGCAGTATTTT.

Many counts were recorded for this clonotype. V is TRBV11-2 and J is TRBJ1-1; 7 nucleotides line up with TRBD1. The CDR3 covers 13 residues. Germline-derived CDR1 and CDR2 are SGHAT and FQNNGV. The J segment lost 4 bases and the V segment lost 4 bases, leaving 3 bases of the junction unmatched. Written as DNA, the CDR3 is TGTGCCAGCAGCTCAGGGGGTATCACTGAAGCTTTCTTT. This gives the protein CASSSGGITEAFF.

In its sample, this clonotype was seen many times. One end of the junction does not line up with germline, which may come from a read error. The rearrangement uses TRBV7-9 and TRBJ2-3; 12 bases align to TRBD2. The CDR3 is made up of 15 amino acids. Germline V gene sequence: CDR1 SEHNR, CDR2 FQNEAQ (reference sequence). As DNA, the CDR3 is TGTGCCAGCAGCCTAGCGGGGGGGCAGACAGATACGCAGTATTTT. Amino acids: CASSLAGGQTDTQYF.

As for this clonotype: This may arise from a read error, as a much more abundant clone is one base away. V usage is TRBV3-1 and J usage is TRBJ2-1; D ambiguous. V lost 0 bases and J 8 bases, leaving 11 bases between the germline ends. The V gene's germline CDR1 is LGHDT and CDR2 YNNKEL (reference sequence). The CDR3 covers 14 residues. The CDR3 region is CASSQDDQYYEQFF. The CDR3, as DNA: TGTGCCAGCAGCCAAGATGATCAGTACTATGAGCAGTTCTTC.

This clonotype was counted many times. The J gene is TRBJ2-1, the V gene TRBV6-6; D not certain. CDR1 MNHNY and CDR2 SVGAGI come from the germline V gene (reference sequence). The CDR3 is made up of 13 amino acids. With 6 bases removed from V and 5 bases from J, the gap between germline ends came to 11 bases. CDR3 DNA sequence: TGTGCCAGCAGCTCTACTCTTGACAATGAGCAGTTCTTC. The encoded protein is CASSSTLDNEQFF.

This clonotype was detected ten times or more. This sequence joins TRBV25-1 and TRBJ2-7; tentative D call: TRBD1 (5 bases). This CDR3 has 15 amino acids. V lost 2 bases, J lost 1 base, and 12 bases lay in between. Germline assignment: CDR1 MGHDK and CDR2 SYGVNS. CDR3 DNA sequence: TGTGCCAGCAGTGAAAGTAACAGGCCTTCCTACGAGCAGTACTTC. It is translated as CASSESNRPSYEQYF.

This clonotype was picked up many times. V gene TRBV28 combines with J gene TRBJ1-5, with D maybe TRBD1 (5 bases). The germline V gene has CDR1 MDHEN and CDR2 SYDVKM. This CDR3 spans 17 amino acids. The ends were cut back, 7 bases at V and 0 bases at J, with 19 bases in the middle. The CDR3 spells CASTTSWGGYSNQPQHF. The CDR3 DNA follows: TGTGCCAGCACCACCAGCTGGGGGGGGTATAGCAATCAGCCCCAGCATTTT. The whole variable domain, remainder taken from reference TRBV28 and TRBJ1-5, is DVKVTQSSRYLVKRTGEKVFLECVQDMDHENMFWYRQDPGLGLRLIYFSYDVKMKEKGDIPEGYSVSREKKERFSLILESASTNQTSMYLCASTTSWGGYSNQPQHFGDGTRLSIL.

The J gene is TRBJ2-7, the V gene TRBV7-9; D possibly corresponds to TRBD1 (6 bases). The germline V gene encodes CDR1 SEHNR and CDR2 FQNEAQ (reference sequence). CDR3 length: 16 amino acids. With 5 bases removed from V and 4 bases from J, the gap between germline ends came to 21 bases. In DNA, the CDR3 is TGTGCCAGCAGCCCCCTCTCAGGGGTCAGCTCTTACGAGCAGTACTTC. This sequence encodes CASSPLSGVSSYEQYF.

A word on this clonotype: A far larger clone is off by one base, so a read error is likely. V and J are TRBV6-4 and TRBJ2-1; TRBD2 matches 8 bases. Germline V lookup: CDR1 MRHNA, CDR2 SNTAGT. The CDR3 is 17 amino acids. V gave up 5 bases and J gave up 3 bases; unmatched junction bases: 12. Here the CDR3 reads CASSYRPAGGLYNEQFF. The DNA for the CDR3 is TGTGCCAGCAGTTACAGACCCGCGGGGGGTCTCTACAATGAGCAGTTCTTC.

This clonotype has a count of ten or more. This sequence joins TRBV3-1 and TRBJ1-2; the match to TRBD1 covers 7 bases. CDR3 length: 14 residues. Per germline, CDR1 LGHDT and CDR2 YNNKEL (reference sequence). Trimming took 7 bases from V and 7 from J; bases not matched to a gene: 12. The CDR3 region has the DNA TGTGCCAGCAAAAGCAGGGGGTCGGTCTCTGGCTACACCTTC. Its translation: CASKSRGSVSGYTF.

Notes on this clonotype: It is likely a read error: a sequence one base away is far more abundant. The V call is TRBV6-5, the J call TRBJ2-1, with a weak D call TRBD2 (5 bases). Between the trimmed V and J ends, which lost 5 bases and 7 bases, there was a span of 15 bases. The CDR3 has 14 amino acids. CDR1 MNHEY and CDR2 SVGAGI come from the germline V gene. CDR3 sequence: CASSEEDAWNEQFF. Here the CDR3 DNA reads TGTGCCAGCAGTGAGGAGGACGCTTGGAATGAGCAGTTCTTC.

The chain couples TRBV4-2 to TRBJ1-1; the match to TRBD1 covers 7 bases. CDR1 is LGHNA and CDR2 is YNFKEQ in the germline V gene. There are 14 residues in the CDR3. Trimming cost V 4 bases and J 8 bases; bases outside gene matches: 10. The CDR3 DNA sequence: TGTGCCAGCAGCCCAAACTCGGGACAGTCCGAAGCTTTCTTT. Translating it yields CASSPNSGQSEAFF.

This clonotype was detected many times. This sequence joins TRBV20-1 and TRBJ2-7, with D tentatively TRBD2 (5 bases). Germline lookup yields CDR1 DFQATT and CDR2 SNEGSKA (reference sequence). Trimming left V 3 bases short and J 7 bases short, with 16 bases between. The CDR3 runs to 13 residues. CDR3 DNA sequence: TGCAGTGCTAGGGGCCGGTTGGAGGAGGAGCAGTACTTC. Its protein is CSARGRLEEEQYF.

This clonotype occurred many times. The chain uses TRBV20-1 and TRBJ1-2; D gene ambiguous. This CDR3 is 12 amino acids long. V lost 4 bases and J lost 4, with 10 bases in between. Germline V CDR1 and CDR2: DFQATT, SNEGSKA (reference sequence). The CDR3 DNA reads as TGCAGTGCTACCCAGAGCCCCTATGGCTACACCTTC. Translating gives CSATQSPYGYTF.

At least ten counts were recorded for this clonotype. The chain carries TRBV5-1 and TRBJ2-3, with D hard to call. The CDR3 length is 14 residues. Germline V gene lookup returns CDR1 SGHRS and CDR2 YFSETQ. V gave up 4 bases and J gave up 1 base, with 10 bases separating them. CDR3 bases: TGCGCCAGCAGCCTCGGAGAGGGCACAGATACGCAGTATTTT. It specifies CASSLGEGTDTQYF.

As for this clonotype: With only one base between it and a far larger clone, this is likely a read error. The chain employs TRBV7-8 and TRBJ2-1; D call uncertain. Trimming pared 3 bases from V and 12 bases from J, leaving 15 bases between. The CDR3 is 13 amino acids. Germline V gene lookup returns CDR1 SGHVS and CDR2 FQNEAQ. DNA for the CDR3: TGTGCCAGCAGCTTGCTAGATACAATGGGGCAGTTCTTC. Its protein product is CASSLLDTMGQFF.

The J gene is TRBJ2-7, the V gene TRBV7-9; D remains unclear. CDR3 length equals 14 residues. The germline V gene encodes CDR1 SEHNR and CDR2 FQNEAQ (reference sequence). Trimming took off 5 bases at V and 1 base at J, with 12 bases between the two ends. CDR3 sequence reads: CASSPRVSSYEQYF. DNA of the CDR3: TGTGCCAGCAGCCCCCGTGTTAGTTCCTACGAGCAGTACTTC.

Ten or more counts support this clonotype. The V call is TRBV5-6, the J call TRBJ2-7; no definite D call. The germline V and J ends were trimmed by 1 base and 4 bases, with 3 bases remaining between them. The CDR3 runs to 11 residues. The germline V gene encodes CDR1 SGHDT and CDR2 YYEEEE. DNA of the CDR3: TGTGCCAGCAGCTTGATGTACGAGCAGTACTTC. Its translation: CASSLMYEQYF.

This sequence joins TRBV6-2 or TRBV6-3 and TRBJ2-7, with 8 nucleotides matching TRBD2. The CDR3 sequence is 16 residues long. Germline CDR1 MNHEY, CDR2 SVGEGT. J was trimmed by 7 bases and V by 5 bases; bases with no gene match: 16. CDR3 DNA: TGTGCCAGCAGTCTCCCATGGACTAGCCTGCTGCGGGAGCAGTACTTC. Its protein is CASSLPWTSLLREQYF.

In its sample, this clonotype was seen many times. V is TRBV6-1 and J is TRBJ1-2; 8 positions agree with TRBD1. With V trimmed by 4 bases and J by 4 bases, 8 bases remained unmatched. The germline V gene has CDR1 MNHNS and CDR2 SASEGT. The CDR3 spans 15 residues. CDR3 region: CASSGGTGAPYGYTF. CDR3 in DNA: TGTGCCAGCAGTGGTGGGACAGGAGCACCCTATGGCTACACCTTC.

This clonotype was seen ten or more times. V and J are TRBV29-1 and TRBJ1-1, with D possibly TRBD1 on 6 matching bases. This CDR3 has 10 amino acids. Germline loops: CDR1 SQVTM, CDR2 ANQGSEA. V shed 6 bases and J shed 10 bases, with 12 bases lying between them. The CDR3 sequence is CSVQTGGAFF. CDR3 sequence (DNA): TGCAGCGTCCAGACAGGCGGAGCTTTCTTT.

This clonotype was seen at least ten times. The CDR3 nucleotides are TGTGCCATCAGTGAGGGGTCGGATACGCAGTATTTT. Its protein is CAISEGSDTQYF. The chain uses TRBV10-3 and TRBJ2-3; D is unclear. Germline CDR1 reads ENHRY; CDR2 reads SYGVKD. V lost 2 bases and J 6 bases, leaving 6 bases between the germline ends. The CDR3 length is 12 residues.

In its sample, this clonotype was seen many times. This sequence joins TRBV20-1 and TRBJ2-7; D may be TRBD2 (5 bases). This CDR3 has 12 residues. V lost 4 bases to trimming and J lost 3 bases, with 10 bases between them. Germline V gene lookup returns CDR1 DFQATT and CDR2 SNEGSKA (reference sequence). The CDR3 sequence: CSAKLGSYEQYF. The CDR3 nucleotides read TGCAGTGCTAAGCTTGGGAGCTACGAGCAGTACTTC.

The V and J genes are TRBV20-1 and TRBJ2-1, with D tentatively TRBD1 (6 bases). Germline V gene data show CDR1 as DFQATT and CDR2 as SNEGSKA (reference sequence). There are 14 residues in the CDR3. The CDR3 sequence is CSAGGSSRNYEQFF. In nucleotides, the CDR3 is TGCAGCGCTGGGGGCTCCAGTCGGAACTATGAGCAGTTCTTC.

This clonotype was found once. Its ends do not fully match the called genes, so a read error is possible. CDR3 amino acids: CVSKPGTGSYEQYF. In nucleotides, the CDR3 is TGTGTCAGCAAGCCCGGGACAGGGTCCTACGAGCAGTACTTC. This chain joins TRBV28 and TRBJ2-7, with TRBD1 identical over 9 bases. Germline values: CDR1 MDHEN, CDR2 SYDVKM. The CDR3 contains 14 residues. Looking up the rest from reference TRBV28 and TRBJ2-7 gives the full variable domain: DVKVTQSSRYLVKRTGEKVFLECVQDMDHENMFWYRQDPGLGLRLIYFSYDVKMKEKGDIPEGYSVSREKKERFSLILESASTNQTSMYLCVSKPGTGSYEQYFGPGTRLTVT.